This entry lists 18 T cell receptor beta chains sequenced from one sample in a study of T cell changes during pregnancy in multiple sclerosis. Measured with immunoSEQ multiplex PCR; TCRdb has only the in-frame clones, and not every one. The sample consists of roughly 50,000 clones, about 94% of them appearing once. The sample was CD4+ T cells from peripheral blood mononuclear cells, taken after pregnancy. These receptors all stem from a female donor with multiple sclerosis, enrolled in a pregnancy study.

On this clone itself: Its ends do not fully match the called genes, so a read error is possible. This chain uses TRBV7-2 with TRBJ2-7; 9 positions match TRBD2. The CDR3 is 14 amino acids. The germline V gene has CDR1 SGHTA and CDR2 FQGNSA. The CDR3 nucleotides read TGTGCCAGCAGCCCCCGTCGGGTAGCGGGAGAGACCGGCTTC. Protein product: CASSPRRVAGETGF.

The V call is TRBV5-4, the J call TRBJ2-7; 11 bases fit TRBD2. Trimming took 4 bases from V and 2 from J; bases not matched to a gene: 5. CDR1 and CDR2 (germline): SGHNT, YYREEE (reference sequence). The CDR3 loop spans 15 amino acids. CDR3 DNA sequence: TGTGCCAGCAGCCCGACGACTAGCGGGACCTACGAGCAGTACTTC. This translates into CASSPTTSGTYEQYF.

The rearrangement links TRBV23-1 to TRBJ2-7; perhaps D is TRBD1 or TRBD2 (11 bases each). TRBV23-1 is classed as an ORF, of uncertain function. This CDR3 contains 22 residues. V was pared by 2 bases and J by 6 bases, with 38 bases between. The CDR3 is CASSQPFWTGGSVAGGLGEQYF. The CDR3 DNA follows: TGCGCCAGCAGTCAACCGTTTTGGACAGGGGGCTCGGTAGCGGGAGGGCTAGGCGAGCAGTACTTC.

The CDR3 DNA reads TGTGCCAGCAATCTTCGGGCAATTACGGAGGGATGTACGAACACTGAAGCTTTCTTT. Translation: CASNLRAITEGCTNTEAFF. The chain carries TRBV21-1 and TRBJ1-1. TRBV21-1 is a documented pseudogene. The CDR3 contains 19 residues.

The gene calls are TRBV2 and TRBJ2-2, with 8 nucleotides matching TRBD1. This CDR3 is built from 14 residues. V shed 8 bases, J shed 4 bases, and the junction held 6 bases outside the gene matches. Germline V gene lookup returns CDR1 SNHLY and CDR2 FYNNEI. The CDR3 region has the DNA TGTGCCAGCGAGAACCAGGGGGCCACCGGGGAGCTGTTTTTT. Its protein product is CASENQGATGELFF. Together with reference TRBV2 and TRBJ2-2, the CDR3 gives the full variable domain: EPEVTQTPSHQVTQMGQEVILRCVPISNHLYFYWYRQILGQKVEFLVSFYNNEISEKSEIFDDQFSVERPDGSNFTLKIRSTKLEDSAMYFCASENQGATGELFFGEGSRLTVL.

V gene TRBV2 combines with J gene TRBJ1-2, with D maybe TRBD1 (5 bases). The germline V and J ends were trimmed by 6 bases and 8 bases, with 19 bases remaining between them. Germline V gives CDR1 SNHLY, CDR2 FYNNEI. The CDR3 totals 14 residues. CDR3 region: CASSVLPSGGGYTF. The CDR3 coding sequence is TGTGCCAGCAGCGTCCTTCCCAGTGGGGGGGGCTACACCTTC.

The chain recombines TRBV7-9 with TRBJ2-1; 12 bases map to TRBD2. After removal of 4 bases from V and 8 bases from J, the junction contained 6 bases not matched to a gene. The CDR3 loop spans 15 amino acids. Germline V gene sequence: CDR1 SEHNR, CDR2 FQNEAQ (reference sequence). The CDR3 is CASSSLAGGRDEQFF. As DNA, the CDR3 is TGTGCCAGCAGCTCCCTAGCGGGAGGGAGGGATGAGCAGTTCTTC.

This chain links TRBV7-6 with TRBJ2-2; D unclear. CDR3 size: 14 residues. The germline gives CDR1 SGHVS, CDR2 FNYEAQ. Trimming took off 0 bases at V and 1 base at J, with 3 bases between the two ends. The CDR3 reads CASSLAGNTGELFF. CDR3 in DNA: TGTGCCAGCAGCTTAGCCGGGAACACCGGGGAGCTGTTTTTT.

The chain has TRBV28 and TRBJ1-1; 9 bases match TRBD1. Germline V gene sequence: CDR1 MDHEN, CDR2 SYDVKM. The CDR3 consists of 15 residues. J gave up 3 bases and V 6 bases, and 8 bases lay outside the gene matches. CDR3 nucleotides: TGTGCCAGCAGCACAGGGGGCGCAAGGGACACTGAAGCTTTCTTT. As protein: CASSTGGARDTEAFF. The entire variable domain, with the rest obtained from reference TRBV28 and TRBJ1-1, is as follows: DVKVTQSSRYLVKRTGEKVFLECVQDMDHENMFWYRQDPGLGLRLIYFSYDVKMKEKGDIPEGYSVSREKKERFSLILESASTNQTSMYLCASSTGGARDTEAFFGQGTRLTVV.

This clone has only a few counts. This chain joins TRBV7-3 and TRBJ2-7, with D tentatively TRBD2 (5 bases). V was shortened by 2 bases and J by 0 bases, with 11 bases between the two germline ends. CDR1 is SGHTA, CDR2 FQGTGA, per germline. This CDR3 spans 15 amino acids. CDR3 nucleotide sequence: TGTGCCAGCAGCTTAGACCCGGGGAGCTCCTACGAGCAGTACTTC. Amino acids: CASSLDPGSSYEQYF.

This clone was observed a few times. V gene TRBV9 combines with J gene TRBJ1-1; D remains ambiguous. The germline V and J ends were trimmed by 2 bases and 1 base, with 12 bases remaining between them. CDR1 and CDR2 (germline): SGDLS, YYNGEE. This CDR3 contains 15 residues. CDR3 in amino acids: CASSVIRAGNTEAFF. CDR3 in DNA: TGTGCCAGCAGCGTTATTCGGGCGGGGAACACTGAAGCTTTCTTT.

The chain uses TRBV6-4 and TRBJ1-5; 9 nucleotides match TRBD1. With V trimmed by 3 bases and J by 4 bases, 4 bases remained unmatched. The CDR3 contains 15 residues. CDR1 MRHNA and CDR2 SNTAGT come from the germline V gene. In nucleotides, the CDR3 is TGTGCCAGCAGTGATAACAGGGGGCCGAATCAGCCCCAGCATTTT. Translating gives CASSDNRGPNQPQHF.

About this clone itself: At the DNA level, this CDR3 is encoded by other sequences in the same sample as well. The rearrangement uses TRBV18 and TRBJ1-5; D perhaps matches TRBD1 (5 bases). This CDR3 spans 15 amino acids. The germline V and J ends were trimmed by 1 base and 0 bases, with 7 bases remaining between them. CDR1 is KGHSH and CDR2 is LQKENI in the germline V gene. The CDR3 here is CASSPRRASNQPQHF. The CDR3 nucleotides are TGTGCCAGCTCACCACGCAGGGCTAGCAATCAGCCCCAGCATTTT.

The chain combines TRBV12-5 with TRBJ1-1, with 11 bases that match TRBD1. The V and J ends lost 1 base and 5 bases, in that order; junction bases with no gene match: 6. Germline CDR1 reads LGHNT; CDR2 reads FRNRAP. The CDR3 is 16 residues long. CDR3 DNA: TGTGCTAGTGGTTTGGAGTTAGGACAGGGGGCAACTGAAGCTTTCTTT. Translation gives CASGLELGQGATEAFF.

CDR3 DNA: TGTGCCAGTAGAGTAACAGGGAGCAGAGGCGCAGATACGCAGTATTTT. It specifies CASRVTGSRGADTQYF. This chain uses TRBV19 with TRBJ2-3; a possible D gene is TRBD1 (6 bases). The V and J ends lost 6 bases and 4 bases respectively, with 20 bases between them. The CDR3 runs to 16 residues. Per germline, CDR1 LNHDA and CDR2 SQIVND (reference sequence).

CDR3 region: CASSDSGQGFYGYTF. In nucleotides, the CDR3 is TGCGCCAGCAGTGACTCGGGACAGGGGTTCTATGGCTACACCTTC. The chain combines TRBV10-1 with TRBJ1-2; 10 positions agree with TRBD1. The germline gives CDR1 WNHNN, CDR2 SYGVQD (reference sequence). V lost 3 bases to trimming and J lost 4 bases; unmatched junction nucleotides: 5. The CDR3 totals 15 residues.

This clone turned up a few times. The chain employs TRBV29-1 and TRBJ1-4; 11 positions agree with TRBD1. The CDR3 contains 12 residues. The trim removed 7 bases at V and 11 bases at J, leaving 6 bases unmatched. The V gene's germline CDR1 is SQVTM and CDR2 ANQGSEA. The CDR3 sequence is CSARTGGGKLFF. Written as DNA, the CDR3 is TGCAGCGCGCGGACAGGGGGCGGCAAACTGTTTTTT.

This CDR3 is CASSLESSTDTQYF. CDR3 DNA: TGTGCCAGCAGCTTGGAATCTAGCACAGATACGCAGTATTTT. The J gene is TRBJ2-3, the V gene TRBV5-4; D not certain. V lost 0 bases and J 0 bases, leaving 5 bases between the germline ends. There are 14 residues in the CDR3. The germline CDR1 and CDR2 sequences are SGHNT and YYREEE (reference sequence). The full variable domain, in which reference TRBV5-4 and TRBJ2-3 provide the parts outside the CDR3, is ETGVTQSPTHLIKTRGQQVTLRCSSQSGHNTVSWYQQALGQGPQFIFQYYREEENGRGNFPPRFSGLQFPNYSSELNVNALELDDSALYLCASSLESSTDTQYFGPGTRLTVL.